This T cell receptor (beta chain) was sequenced for a study of T cells in tumors after PD-1 blockade. For the study at large: Peripheral blood samples averaged around 38,000 unique clonotypes and about 110,000 templates.

This CDR3 has 14 amino acids. Trimming left V 8 bases short and J 0 bases short, with 11 bases between. The germline V gene encodes CDR1 MNHEY and CDR2 SVGAGI. TCRdb's table, derived via immunoSEQ multiplex PCR, lists solely in-frame clones and lacks some. The sample lists about 60,000 clones; around 74% were seen once. Genomic DNA template from tumor biopsies or peripheral blood, about 600 ng to 6,500 ng input. The sequenced sample was PBMCs, obtained after anti-PD-1 treatment. V gene TRBV6-5 combines with J gene TRBJ1-3; D may be TRBD1 (6 bases). The source of this sequence is a human donor with basal cell carcinoma. The CDR3 loop reads CASRTVASGNTIYF. CDR3 sequence (DNA): TGTGCCAGCCGGACAGTCGCCTCTGGAAACACCATATATTTT.